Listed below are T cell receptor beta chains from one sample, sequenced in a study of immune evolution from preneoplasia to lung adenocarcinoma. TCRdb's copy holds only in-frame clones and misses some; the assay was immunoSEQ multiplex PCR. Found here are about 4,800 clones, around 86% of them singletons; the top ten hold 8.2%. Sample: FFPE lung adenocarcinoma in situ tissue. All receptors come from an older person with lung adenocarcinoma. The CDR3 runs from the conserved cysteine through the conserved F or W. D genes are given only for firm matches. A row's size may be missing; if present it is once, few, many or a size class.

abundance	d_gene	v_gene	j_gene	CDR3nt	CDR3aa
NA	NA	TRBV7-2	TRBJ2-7	TGTGCCAGCAGCTTTTATCAGAAAACCTACGAGCAGTACTTC	CASSFYQKTYEQYF
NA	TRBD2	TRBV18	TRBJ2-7	TGTGCCAGCTCACCCCGTCCTCAAAGGGCGGGAGAGTTTCACGAGCAGTACTTC	CASSPRPQRAGEFHEQYF
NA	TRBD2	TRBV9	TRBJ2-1	TGTGCCAGCAGCGAGATAATAGCGGGAGTTACAGATGAGCAGTTCTTC	CASSEIIAGVTDEQFF
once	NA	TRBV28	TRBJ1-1	TGTGCCAGCAGTTTGCAGGGCATGTCCCCTGAAGCTTTCTTT	CASSLQGMSPEAFF
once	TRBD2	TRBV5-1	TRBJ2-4	TGCGCCAGCAGTCAATCTCCGGGACTAGCGGGAGGGGAAAACATTCAGTACTTC	CASSQSPGLAGGENIQYF
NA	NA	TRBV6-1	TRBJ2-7	TGTGCCAGCAGTTCTTTGGGGAGCTCCTACGAGCAGTACTTC	CASSSLGSSYEQYF
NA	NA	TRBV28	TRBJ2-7	TGTGCCAGCAGTGAACGTCGCTCCTACGAGCAGTACTTC	CASSERRSYEQYF
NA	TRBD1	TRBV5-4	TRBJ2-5	TGTGCCAGCAGTGCGGGCTCGCGGACAGGGGAAGAGACCCAGTACTTC	CASSAGSRTGEETQYF
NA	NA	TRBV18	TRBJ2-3	TGTGCCAGCTCACGGGGTCACGGGAGAACAGATACGCAGTATTTT	CASSRGHGRTDTQYF
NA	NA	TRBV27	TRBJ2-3	TGTGCCAGCAGTTCCCGACAGCGCCGCTTGTTCACAGATACGCAGTATTTT	CASSSRQRRLFTDTQYF
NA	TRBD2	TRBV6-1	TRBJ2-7	TGTGCCAGCAGTGAAGGGACTAGCGGGAGCTACGAGCAGTACTTC	CASSEGTSGSYEQYF